The 3 T cell receptor beta chains presented below share a single source sample, sequenced in a study of regulatory T cells in long-lasting Graves disease. Time point specified: persistent/refractory GD, antithyroid drugs over 5 years with positive TRAb. Extracted RNA from PBMCs served as the source of the TCR library. Arm-PCR with iRepertoire HTBI primers amplified the CDR3 regions for these TCR beta libraries. One entry per CDR3 protein, called by TCRdb with MiXCR from the multiplex PCR reads. The table lists approximately 400,000 distinct CDR3 sequences, roughly 24% of them singletons, with roughly a quarter in the top ten. Specimen: peripheral blood mononuclear cells (PBMCs), collected when the disease was refractory, from a patient treated with antithyroid drugs. These receptors all come from a woman in her thirties or forties with Graves disease.

This clonotype occurred a few times. The CDR3: CRTTSWSDGTGQYEQYF. The DNA of the CDR3 is TGCAGAACCACCTCCTGGAGCGACGGGACAGGGCAATACGAGCAGTACTTC. This chain links TRBV29-1 with TRBJ2-7, with 9 bases matching TRBD1. Germline CDR1 SQVTM, CDR2 ANQGSEA. The CDR3 totals 17 residues.

The chain joins TRBV29-1 to TRBJ2-4, with D possibly being TRBD1 (6 bases). Per the germline V gene, CDR1 is SQVTM and CDR2 is ANQGSEA. V was clipped by 5 bases and J by 6 bases, with 14 bases between them. This CDR3 is built from 13 residues. CDR3 sequence reads: CSVSQDRLNIQYF. In DNA, the CDR3 is TGCAGCGTTTCACAGGACAGATTAAACATTCAGTACTTC.

V and J are TRBV12-3 or TRBV12-4 and TRBJ1-5; 9 positions match TRBD1. The CDR3 is 14 residues long. V gave up 5 bases and J gave up 7 bases; unmatched junction bases: 6. The CDR3 region is CASSPLTGGQPQHF. CDR3 nucleotide sequence: TGTGCCAGCAGTCCCCTAACAGGGGGCCAGCCCCAGCATTTT.